A selection of T cell receptor beta chains follows, all from one sample in a study of OX40 agonist ivuxolimab in advanced cancers. Only in-frame clones appear in the TCRdb table, and some are missing; sequencing was by immunoSEQ multiplex PCR. The sample has approximately 71,000 clones; 84% are singletons. Sample: CD4+ or CD8+ T cells sorted from blood, taken in a trial of the OX40 agonist ivuxolimab. The receptors shown here come from an adult with an advanced solid tumor such as melanoma, head and neck, liver or kidney cancer. Both conserved end residues are part of each CDR3. Fields, in order: J gene, V gene, clone size, D gene, CDR3 protein, CDR3 DNA. The D gene is left open where the match is weak. Part of the rows lack a size; the others show once, few, many or a class for expanded clones.

TRBJ2-3,TRBV5-1,-,-,CASSLAQIPTDTQYF,TGCGCCAGCAGCTTGGCTCAAATTCCCACAGATACGCAGTATTTT
TRBJ2-7,TRBV19,-,-,CASSIGPTGPAYEQYF,TGTGCCAGTAGTATAGGACCAACAGGGCCTGCCTACGAGCAGTACTTC
TRBJ1-5,TRBV30,-,-,CAWSSVGADQPQHF,TGTGCCTGGAGCTCAGTGGGGGCCGATCAGCCCCAGCATTTT
TRBJ2-7,TRBV5-4,-,TRBD2,CASIMGTTGEQYF,TGTGCCAGCATAATGGGGACTACCGGGGAGCAGTACTTC
TRBJ2-7,TRBV2,-,-,CASSDQGLYMEQYF,TGTGCCAGCAGTGACCAGGGCCTCTATATGGAGCAGTACTTC
TRBJ2-7,TRBV18,-,-,CASSRPPGSTFDEQYF,TGTGCCAGCTCTAGGCCCCCGGGCTCCACTTTCGACGAGCAGTACTTC
TRBJ1-2,TRBV7-9,-,TRBD1,CASSLPTGGRGYGYTF,TGTGCCAGCAGCTTACCAACAGGGGGCAGGGGCTATGGCTACACCTTC
TRBJ2-7,TRBV5-1,-,-,CASSLLGHEQYF,TGCGCCAGCAGCCTCCTCGGACACGAGCAGTACTTC
TRBJ2-5,TRBV7-9,few,-,CASRHKAEETQYF,TGTGCCAGCCGACACAAGGCCGAAGAGACCCAGTACTTC
TRBJ1-2,TRBV6-5,-,-,CASSYRAKEGYTF,TGTGCCAGCAGTTACAGGGCAAAGGAAGGCTACACCTTC
TRBJ1-1,TRBV6-6,-,-,CASSRPQGAQNTEAFF,TGTGCCAGCAGTCGCCCCCAAGGGGCCCAGAACACTGAAGCTTTCTTT
TRBJ2-7,TRBV30,-,-,CAWSRATYGEQYF,TGTGCCTGGAGTCGGGCAACCTACGGCGAGCAGTACTTC
TRBJ2-5,TRBV7-9,-,TRBD1,CASRRDRGETQYF,TGTGCCAGCAGGAGGGACAGGGGGGAGACCCAGTACTTC
TRBJ2-4,TRBV6-6,-,-,CALGDMPKNIQYF,TGTGCCTTGGGGGATATGCCCAAAAACATTCAGTACTTC
TRBJ2-1,TRBV5-1,-,-,CASSRDPDLYNEQFF,TGCGCCAGCAGCCGAGACCCGGACCTCTACAATGAGCAGTTCTTC
TRBJ2-3,TRBV7-2,-,TRBD2,CASVPGASGTDTQYF,TGTGCCAGCGTTCCTGGGGCTAGCGGAACAGATACGCAGTATTTT
TRBJ1-5,TRBV19,-,-,CASSIRQTINQPQHF,TGTGCCAGTAGTATCCGACAGACAATCAATCAGCCCCAGCATTTT
TRBJ2-1,TRBV29-1,-,TRBD2,CSVDAQLAGAKQFF,TGCAGCGTTGATGCTCAGCTAGCGGGGGCCAAGCAGTTCTTC